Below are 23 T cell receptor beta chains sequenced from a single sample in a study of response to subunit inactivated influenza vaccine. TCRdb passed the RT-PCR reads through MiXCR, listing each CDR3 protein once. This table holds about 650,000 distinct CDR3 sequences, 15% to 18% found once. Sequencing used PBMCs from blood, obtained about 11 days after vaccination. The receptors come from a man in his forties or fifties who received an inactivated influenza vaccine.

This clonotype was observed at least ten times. The CDR3 nucleotides are TGTGCCACCAGCAGATCAGAGAACACTGAAGCTTTCTTT. Its protein product is CATSRSENTEAFF. The chain combines TRBV15 with TRBJ1-1; D unclear. Trimming stripped 2 bases from V and 1 base from J, with 5 bases between. The CDR3 length is 13 residues. The germline gives CDR1 LNHNV, CDR2 YYDKDF (reference sequence).

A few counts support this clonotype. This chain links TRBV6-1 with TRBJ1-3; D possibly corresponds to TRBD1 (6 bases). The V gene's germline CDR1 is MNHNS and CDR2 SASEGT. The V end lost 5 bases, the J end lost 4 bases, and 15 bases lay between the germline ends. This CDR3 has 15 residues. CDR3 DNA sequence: TGTGCCAGCAGTATTACCCCGGGGGGCGGAAACACCATATATTTT. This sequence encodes CASSITPGGGNTIYF.

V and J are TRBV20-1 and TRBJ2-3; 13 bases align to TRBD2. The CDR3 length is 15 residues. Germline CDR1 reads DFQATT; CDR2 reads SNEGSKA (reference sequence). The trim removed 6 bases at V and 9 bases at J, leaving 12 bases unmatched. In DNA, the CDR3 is TGCAGTGCGATATCACTAGCGGGGGGGCAAGGGACGCAGTATTTT. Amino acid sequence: CSAISLAGGQGTQYF.

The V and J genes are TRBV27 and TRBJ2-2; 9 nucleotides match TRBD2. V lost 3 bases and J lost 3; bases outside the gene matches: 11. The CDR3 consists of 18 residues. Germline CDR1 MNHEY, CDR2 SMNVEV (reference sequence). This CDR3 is CASSFFSRTSVYTGELFF. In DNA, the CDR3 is TGTGCCAGCAGTTTCTTCTCTCGGACTAGCGTTTACACCGGGGAGCTGTTTTTT.

CDR3 protein: CASSRDLASNSYEQYF. CDR3 in DNA: TGCGCCAGCAGCCGAGACCTAGCGTCTAACTCCTACGAGCAGTACTTC. The chain links TRBV4-3 to TRBJ2-7; a possible D gene is TRBD2 (6 bases). The V end was cut by 4 bases, the J end by 0 bases, with 16 bases between. This CDR3 is built from 16 residues. Germline V gene lookup returns CDR1 LGHNA and CDR2 YSLEER.

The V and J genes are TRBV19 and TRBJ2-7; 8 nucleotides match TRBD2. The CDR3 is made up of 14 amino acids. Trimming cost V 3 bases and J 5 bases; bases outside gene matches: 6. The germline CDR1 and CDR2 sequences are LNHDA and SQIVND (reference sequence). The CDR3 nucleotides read TGTGCCAGTAGTATCCTAGCGGGCTTTGACGAGCAGTACTTC. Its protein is CASSILAGFDEQYF.

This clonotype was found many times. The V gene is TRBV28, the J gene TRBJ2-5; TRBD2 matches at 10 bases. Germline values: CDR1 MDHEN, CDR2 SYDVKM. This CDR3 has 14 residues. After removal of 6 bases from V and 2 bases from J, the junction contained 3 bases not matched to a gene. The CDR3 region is CASSRAGGQETQYF. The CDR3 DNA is TGTGCCAGCAGCCGAGCGGGAGGGCAAGAGACCCAGTACTTC.

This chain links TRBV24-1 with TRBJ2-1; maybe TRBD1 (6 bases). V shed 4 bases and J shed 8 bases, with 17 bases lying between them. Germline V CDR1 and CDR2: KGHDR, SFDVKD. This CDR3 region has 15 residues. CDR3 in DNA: TGTGCCACCAGTGACCCTCATACAGGGTACGATGAGCAGTTCTTC. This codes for CATSDPHTGYDEQFF.

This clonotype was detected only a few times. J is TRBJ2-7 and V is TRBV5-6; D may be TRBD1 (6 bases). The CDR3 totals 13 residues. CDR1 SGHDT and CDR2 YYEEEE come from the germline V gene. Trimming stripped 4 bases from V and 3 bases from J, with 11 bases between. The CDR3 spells CASSPTGIYEQYF. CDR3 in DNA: TGTGCCAGCAGCCCCACAGGGATCTACGAGCAGTACTTC.

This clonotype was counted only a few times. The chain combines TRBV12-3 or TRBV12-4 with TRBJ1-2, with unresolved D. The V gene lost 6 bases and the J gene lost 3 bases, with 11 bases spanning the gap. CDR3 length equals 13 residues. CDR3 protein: CASSSSPDYGYTF. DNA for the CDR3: TGTGCCAGCAGCTCCTCTCCAGACTATGGCTACACCTTC.

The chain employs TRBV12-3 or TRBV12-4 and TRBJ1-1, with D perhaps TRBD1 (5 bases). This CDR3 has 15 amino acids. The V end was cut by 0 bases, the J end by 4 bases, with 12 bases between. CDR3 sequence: CASSLAWVGGTEAFF. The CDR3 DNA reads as TGTGCCAGCAGTTTAGCGTGGGTTGGGGGCACTGAAGCTTTCTTT.

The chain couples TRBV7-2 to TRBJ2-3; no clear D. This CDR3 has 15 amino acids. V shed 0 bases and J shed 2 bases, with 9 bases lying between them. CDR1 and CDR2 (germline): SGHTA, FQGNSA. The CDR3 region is CASSLASLPTDTQYF. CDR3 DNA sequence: TGTGCCAGCAGCTTAGCGAGTCTACCCACAGATACGCAGTATTTT.

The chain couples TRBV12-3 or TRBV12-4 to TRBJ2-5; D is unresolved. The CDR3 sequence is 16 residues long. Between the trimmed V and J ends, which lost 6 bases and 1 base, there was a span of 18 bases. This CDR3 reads CASSHTSTALQETQYF. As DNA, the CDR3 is TGTGCCAGCAGCCATACCTCGACCGCCCTCCAAGAGACCCAGTACTTC.

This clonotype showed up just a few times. The CDR3 sequence: CASSQVIVRDPLSTDTQYF. The CDR3 DNA is TGTGCCAGCAGCCAAGTGATAGTCCGGGACCCCCTTAGCACAGATACGCAGTATTTT. V and J are TRBV4-2 and TRBJ2-3; D assignment may be TRBD1 or TRBD2 (5 bases each). Per the germline V gene, CDR1 is LGHNA and CDR2 is YNFKEQ. The CDR3 contains 19 residues. V gave up 1 base and J gave up 0 bases, with 20 bases separating them.

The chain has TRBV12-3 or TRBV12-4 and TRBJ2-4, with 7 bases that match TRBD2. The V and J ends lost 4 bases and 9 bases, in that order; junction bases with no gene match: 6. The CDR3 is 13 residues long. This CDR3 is CASSSVGRVIQYF. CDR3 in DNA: TGTGCCAGCAGTTCGGTGGGGAGGGTCATTCAGTACTTC.

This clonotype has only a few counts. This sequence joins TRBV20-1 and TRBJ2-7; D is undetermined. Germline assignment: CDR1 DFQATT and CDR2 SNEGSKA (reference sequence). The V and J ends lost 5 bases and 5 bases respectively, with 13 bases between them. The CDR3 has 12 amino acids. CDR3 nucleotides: TGCAGTGCTCAATCTGGGCGCGACGAGCAGTACTTC. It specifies CSAQSGRDEQYF.

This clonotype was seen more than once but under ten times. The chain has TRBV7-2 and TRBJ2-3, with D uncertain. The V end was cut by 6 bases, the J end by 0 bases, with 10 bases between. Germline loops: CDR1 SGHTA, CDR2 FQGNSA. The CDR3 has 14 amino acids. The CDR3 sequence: CASRDQVSTDTQYF. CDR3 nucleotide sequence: TGTGCCAGCAGGGACCAAGTGAGCACAGATACGCAGTATTTT.

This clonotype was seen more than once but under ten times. The CDR3 here is CASSPLPTNSAEGTQYF. The CDR3 nucleotides are TGTGCCAGCTCACCACTTCCTACCAATTCCGCGGAGGGTACGCAGTATTTT. The chain links TRBV18 to TRBJ2-3; a weak D match, TRBD2 (6 bases). There are 17 residues in the CDR3. The germline V and J ends were trimmed by 1 base and 8 bases, with 22 bases remaining between them. Germline V CDR1 and CDR2: KGHSH, LQKENI.

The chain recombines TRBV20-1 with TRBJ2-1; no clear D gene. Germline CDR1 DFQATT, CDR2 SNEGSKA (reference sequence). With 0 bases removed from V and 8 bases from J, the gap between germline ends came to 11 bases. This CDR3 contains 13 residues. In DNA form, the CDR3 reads TGCAGTGCTAGAGATCCCAATAGCTATGAGCAGTTCTTC. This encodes CSARDPNSYEQFF.

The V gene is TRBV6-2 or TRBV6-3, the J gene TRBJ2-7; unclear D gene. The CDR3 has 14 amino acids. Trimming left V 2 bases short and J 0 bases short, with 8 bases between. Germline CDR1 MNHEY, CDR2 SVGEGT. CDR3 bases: TGTGCCAGCAGTTACCTAAGACTCTCCTACGAGCAGTACTTC. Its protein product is CASSYLRLSYEQYF.

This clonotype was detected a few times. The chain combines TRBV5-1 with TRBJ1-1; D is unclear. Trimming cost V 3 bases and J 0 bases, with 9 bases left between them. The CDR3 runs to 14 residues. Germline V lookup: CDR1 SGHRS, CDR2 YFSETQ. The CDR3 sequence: CASSSGNLNTEAFF. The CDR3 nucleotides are TGCGCCAGCAGCTCCGGGAACTTGAACACTGAAGCTTTCTTT.

DNA for the CDR3: TGTGCCAGCAGCCCGGACCCACAGGGGGCGGGAGAGACCCAGTACTTC. Protein: CASSPDPQGAGETQYF. The chain has TRBV3-1 and TRBJ2-5; 9 nucleotides agree with TRBD1. CDR1 LGHDT and CDR2 YNNKEL come from the germline V gene (reference sequence). The CDR3 loop spans 16 amino acids. V lost 4 bases, J lost 4 bases, and 10 bases stayed unmatched.

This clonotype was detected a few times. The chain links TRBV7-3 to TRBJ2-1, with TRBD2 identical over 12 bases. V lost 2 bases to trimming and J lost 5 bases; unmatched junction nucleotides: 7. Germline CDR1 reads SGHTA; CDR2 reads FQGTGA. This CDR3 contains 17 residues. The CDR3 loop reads CASSLVGTSGSHNEQFF. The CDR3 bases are TGTGCCAGCAGCTTAGTGGGGACTAGCGGGTCCCACAATGAGCAGTTCTTC.